These T cell receptor beta chains were read from a single sample in a study of vaccination and CD4 T cells after COVID-19. TCRdb analysed the PCR reads with MiXCR anew, one entry per CDR3 protein. In the table there are 7,000 to 9,000 distinct CDR3 sequences, around 54% of which are singletons. These receptors' targets are unknown. The sample taken for sequencing was CD4+ T cells from blood, cultured in vitro. These receptors came from a human donor who had recovered from COVID-19. The CDR3 runs from the conserved cysteine through the conserved F or W. D genes are given only for firm matches. Rows may omit the clone size; those that give it use once, few, many or a size class.

CASSDQVNQPQHF TGTGCCAGCAGTGATCAAGTAAATCAGCCCCAGCATTTT TRBJ1-5 - few TRBV2
CASSLGQVAYEQYF TGCGCCAGCAGCTTAGGACAGGTAGCCTACGAGCAGTACTTC TRBJ2-7 TRBD1 - TRBV5-1
CASSWDPSSGANVLTF TGTGCCAGCAGCTGGGACCCTAGCTCTGGGGCCAACGTCCTGACTTTC TRBJ2-6 - - TRBV5-5
CASTTSAGVAEAFF TGTGCCAGTACCACCTCGGCGGGGGTAGCTGAAGCTTTCTTT TRBJ1-1 - - TRBV19
CASSRSSGANVLTF TGTGCCAGCTCCCGGAGCTCTGGGGCCAACGTCCTGACTTTC TRBJ2-6 - - TRBV18
CASSIDVFWGYTF TGTGCCAGTAGTATAGATGTTTTCTGGGGCTACACCTTC TRBJ1-2 - few TRBV19
CATSRMMDRLNEQFF TGTGCCACCAGCAGAATGATGGACAGGTTGAATGAGCAGTTCTTC TRBJ2-1 TRBD1 - TRBV15
CATSRVGGIEKLFF TGTGCCACCAGCAGAGTAGGGGGCATTGAAAAACTGTTTTTT TRBJ1-4 TRBD1 - TRBV15
CASRPTGTGRGGYTF TGTGCCAGCAGACCGACCGGGACTGGCCGGGGTGGCTACACCTTC TRBJ1-2 - - TRBV6-2/TRBV6-3
CASSYMGTEAFF TGTGCCAGCAGTTACATGGGGACTGAAGCTTTCTTT TRBJ1-1 - - TRBV6-5
CASSLGTGVGNQPQHF TGTGCCAGCAGCTTGGGAACAGGGGTTGGGAATCAGCCCCAGCATTTT TRBJ1-5 TRBD1 medium-sized TRBV5-8
CASRVGSPDTQYF TGCGCCAGCAGGGTCGGGAGTCCAGATACGCAGTATTTT TRBJ2-3 - - TRBV5-1
CASSLGDQGLNSYGYTF TGCGCCAGCAGCTTGGGCGACCAGGGACTAAATTCTTATGGCTACACCTTC TRBJ1-2 - - TRBV4-1
CASSLWTSGGETQYF TGTGCCAGCAGCTTATGGACTAGCGGAGGGGAGACCCAGTACTTC TRBJ2-5 TRBD2 - TRBV7-2
CSAGASSGPLDTQYF TGCAGTGCTGGGGCTTCTAGCGGCCCCCTTGATACGCAGTATTTT TRBJ2-3 TRBD2 - TRBV20-1
CASSRPGQYTEAFF TGTGCCAGCAGCCGACCGGGACAGTACACTGAAGCTTTCTTT TRBJ1-1 TRBD1 - TRBV7-2
CASKPGQGLGYTF TGTGCCAGTAAGCCAGGACAGGGGCTTGGCTACACCTTC TRBJ1-2 TRBD1 few TRBV19
CASSVSLTGGPNYGYTF TGTGCCAGCAGCGTCTCGCTGACAGGGGGCCCAAACTATGGCTACACCTTC TRBJ1-2 TRBD1 few TRBV6-1
CASSLGRVTNTGELFF TGTGCCAGCAGCTTGGGTAGGGTGACGAACACCGGGGAGCTGTTTTTT TRBJ2-2 - - TRBV5-8
CSARDVKTEVTYEQYF TGCAGTGCTAGAGATGTGAAGACAGAGGTTACCTACGAGCAGTACTTC TRBJ2-7 - - TRBV20-1
CSARRQGALNQPQHF TGCAGTGCAAGAAGACAGGGGGCTCTCAATCAGCCCCAGCATTTT TRBJ1-5 TRBD1 large TRBV20-1
CASSLLASGWSGELFF TGTGCCAGCAGCTTACTTGCTAGCGGGTGGTCCGGGGAGCTGTTTTTT TRBJ2-2 TRBD2 - TRBV7-9
CSAGGPGTGGLSSTDTQYF TGCAGTGCTGGGGGACCAGGGACAGGGGGCTTGTCTAGCACAGATACGCAGTATTTT TRBJ2-3 TRBD1 - TRBV20-1
CSARDGSYYNEQFF TGCAGTGCTAGAGATGGGAGTTACTACAATGAGCAGTTCTTC TRBJ2-1 - - TRBV20-1
CASGEGGGLYGYTF TGTGCCAGCGGAGAAGGGGGGGGCCTCTATGGCTACACCTTC TRBJ1-2 - - TRBV27
CASSLPLASGGPSRLYEQYF TGTGCCAGCAGCTTACCCCTAGCTAGCGGGGGGCCTAGCAGACTCTACGAGCAGTACTTC TRBJ2-7 TRBD2 - TRBV7-8
CASSLVGGQETQYF TGTGCCAGCAGCTTGGTTGGGGGGCAAGAGACCCAGTACTTC TRBJ2-5 - - TRBV5-5
CASGLGHRTELFF TGTGCTAGTGGTTTGGGACATCGGACCGAGCTGTTTTTT TRBJ2-2 - - TRBV12-5
CASSLWGAGVDSGANVLTF TGCGCCAGCAGCTTGTGGGGGGCTGGAGTCGACTCTGGGGCCAACGTCCTGACTTTC TRBJ2-6 - - TRBV5-1
CATSGQGARGTQYF TGTGCCACCAGTGGGCAGGGGGCCCGAGGGACCCAGTACTTC TRBJ2-5 TRBD1 - TRBV24-1
CASSRQAYEQYF TGTGCCAGCAGTAGACAGGCCTACGAGCAGTACTTC TRBJ2-7 - few TRBV2
CASSLSTGFTYEQYF TGTGCCAGCAGTTTATCGACGGGCTTCACCTACGAGCAGTACTTC TRBJ2-7 - - TRBV27
CAATGGEYGYTF TGTGCCGCAACAGGGGGTGAATATGGCTACACCTTC TRBJ1-2 TRBD1 - TRBV19
CASSNVGGMSTGELFF TGTGCCAGTAGTAACGTAGGGGGGATGTCCACCGGGGAGCTGTTTTTT TRBJ2-2 - - TRBV19
CATSTPGLAGVQYF TGTGCCACCAGCACCCCGGGACTAGCGGGAGTACAGTACTTC TRBJ2-7 TRBD2 - TRBV15
CSARDRTDGNTIYF TGCAGTGCTAGAGATCGAACGGATGGAAACACCATATATTTT TRBJ1-3 - few TRBV20-1
CSGGTGLNTEAFF TGCAGCGGGGGGACAGGGCTCAACACTGAAGCTTTCTTT TRBJ1-1 TRBD1 few TRBV29-1
CSAEPRRSVRKMGTQYF TGCAGTGCGGAACCGCGCCGATCGGTTCGGAAAATGGGTACGCAGTATTTT TRBJ2-3 - - TRBV20-1
CASSLDLMGAALCGYTF TGTGCCAGCAGCTTAGATTTAATGGGGGCGGCTCTCTGTGGCTACACCTTC TRBJ1-2 - - TRBV7-2
CASILSPHSHEQYF TGTGCCAGCATCCTATCTCCGCATTCCCACGAGCAGTACTTC TRBJ2-7 - - TRBV7-2
CSARDGYTIYF TGCAGTGCTAGGGACGGATACACCATATATTTT TRBJ1-3 - - TRBV20-1
CASSSTGLNTEAFF TGTGCCAGCAGTTCTACAGGCCTCAACACTGAAGCTTTCTTT TRBJ1-1 - - TRBV28
CSAPGQMNTGELFF TGCAGCGCCCCGGGACAGATGAACACCGGGGAGCTGTTTTTT TRBJ2-2 TRBD1 - TRBV29-1
CAISENRQGGTDTQYF TGTGCCATCAGTGAGAATCGACAGGGAGGTACAGATACGCAGTATTTT TRBJ2-3 - few TRBV10-3
CASSLRDSAIGEQYF TGTGCCAGCAGTCTCCGGGACAGCGCCATCGGGGAGCAGTACTTC TRBJ2-7 TRBD1 - TRBV6-2/TRBV6-3
CASSFGGRTGELFF TGTGCCAGCAGCTTCGGGGGGCGGACCGGGGAGCTGTTTTTT TRBJ2-2 - - TRBV7-2
CASSIVRFAGLVNQPQHF TGTGCCAGTAGTATAGTTAGGTTTGCAGGGCTGGTCAATCAGCCCCAGCATTTT TRBJ1-5 - - TRBV19
CASSPNRGGLRTDTQYF TGTGCCAGCAGCCCCAACCGGGGGGGCCTTCGGACAGATACGCAGTATTTT TRBJ2-3 TRBD2 - TRBV7-2
CASSPTAGVGETQYF TGTGCCAGCAGTCCAACAGCGGGGGTGGGAGAGACCCAGTACTTC TRBJ2-5 TRBD2 - TRBV6-1
CAWRETGLAGRDEQYF TGTGCCTGGAGAGAAACGGGACTAGCGGGGCGGGACGAGCAGTACTTC TRBJ2-7 TRBD2 - TRBV30
CASSELGLSNQPQHF TGTGCCAGCAGTGAATTAGGGCTGAGCAATCAGCCCCAGCATTTT TRBJ1-5 - - TRBV6-1
CASSFAGTRFNYGYTF TGTGCCAGCAGCTTCGCCGGGACACGATTTAACTATGGCTACACCTTC TRBJ1-2 - - TRBV7-2
CSVEAGTGLSEQYF TGCAGCGTTGAGGCGGGGACAGGATTATCCGAGCAGTACTTC TRBJ2-7 TRBD1 - TRBV29-1
CASNTGKGNQPQHF TGTGCCAGCAACACGGGGAAGGGCAATCAGCCCCAGCATTTT TRBJ1-5 - few TRBV6-2/TRBV6-3
CASSDSTDTQYF TGCGCCAGCAGCGATAGCACAGATACGCAGTATTTT TRBJ2-3 - - TRBV5-1
CASSTGTGGVGDTQYF TGTGCCAGCAGTACCGGGACAGGGGGCGTGGGAGATACGCAGTATTTT TRBJ2-3 TRBD1 - TRBV7-2
CASSSFVKGPYEQYF TGTGCCAGCAGCTCATTCGTGAAGGGACCCTACGAGCAGTACTTC TRBJ2-7 - few TRBV11-2
CSATPGGEREQYF TGCAGTGCTACACCGGGGGGGGAACGCGAGCAGTACTTC TRBJ2-7 TRBD2 - TRBV20-1